The clone carrying this TCR beta chain was counted only a few times. As yet, its antigen is unknown. Repertoires were sampled repeatedly during chemoradiotherapy. Trimming stripped 7 bases from V and 3 bases from J, with 19 bases between. The germline V gene encodes CDR1 MNHEY and CDR2 SVGAGI. CDR3 length equals 15 residues. This record belongs to a study of chemoradiotherapy in HPV16-positive cancers. Overall study: Functional T-cell assays on two HPV16-positive patients' cells defined candidate HPV-specific clones and common TCR motifs. Study findings and constraints: Candidate HPV-specific clones and E7-related TCR motifs grew in tumor during treatment. In HPV16-positive patients, HPV-responsive T-cell expansion tracked better recurrence-free survival.

Some clones are missing from TCRdb's copy, which holds only in-frame ones; the method was immunoSEQ multiplex PCR. The sample holds approximately 12,000 clones, 81% seen once. The sample was gathered from a patient who underwent chemoradiotherapy. The rearrangement joins TRBV6-5 to TRBJ2-7; a possible D gene is TRBD1 (6 bases). This TCR came from a human donor with HPV-associated anogenital cancer. The CDR3 is CASTRGAPPFYEQYF. CDR3 nucleotides: TGTGCCAGCACCAGGGGTGCCCCTCCTTTCTACGAGCAGTACTTC.